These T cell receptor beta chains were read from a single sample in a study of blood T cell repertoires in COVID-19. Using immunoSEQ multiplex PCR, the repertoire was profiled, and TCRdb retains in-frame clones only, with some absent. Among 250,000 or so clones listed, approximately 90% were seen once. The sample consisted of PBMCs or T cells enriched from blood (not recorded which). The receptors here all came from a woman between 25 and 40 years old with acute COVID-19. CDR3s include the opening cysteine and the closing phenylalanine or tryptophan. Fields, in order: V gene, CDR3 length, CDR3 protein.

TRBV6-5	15	CASSYSRGSPYEQYF
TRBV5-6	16	CASSWGGAGGSYEQYF
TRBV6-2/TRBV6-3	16	CASSYGGTSDSYEQYF
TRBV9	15	CASSGNRVGNTEAFF
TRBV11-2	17	CASLGTGGLAVYNEQFF
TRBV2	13	CASSERQNQPQHF
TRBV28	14	CASSLGRQGHEQYF
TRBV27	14	CASSRTGATDTQYF
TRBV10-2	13	CASRLAGKETQYF
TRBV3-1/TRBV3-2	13	CASSQYLGGEQFF
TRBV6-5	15	CASSSNPVLNYEQYF
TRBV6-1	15	CASSEGQVLWQPQHF
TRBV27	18	CASSKQTSGQGGDQPQHF
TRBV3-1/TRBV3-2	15	CASSPGTGQDTEAFF
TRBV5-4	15	CASSVAGVGSYEQYF
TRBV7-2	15	CASSWAQGSGGELFF
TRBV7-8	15	CASSLAGDRTGELFF
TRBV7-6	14	CASSSRGRADEQFF
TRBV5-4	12	CASSLTGYEQYF
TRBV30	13	CAWSFEVQETQYF
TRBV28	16	CASSFGQGENTGELFF
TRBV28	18	CASSLVGQGVFGNQPQHF
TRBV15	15	CATSRPSGGPQPQHF
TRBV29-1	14	CSVVDQGRSDEQYF
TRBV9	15	CASSALTGGGEKLFF
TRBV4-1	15	CASSKTGTGIYEQYF
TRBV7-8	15	CASSLVGAENQPQHF
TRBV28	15	CASSSRTGVVYEQYF
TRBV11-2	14	CASSHATGHYGYTF
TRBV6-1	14	CASKGGRDTGELFF
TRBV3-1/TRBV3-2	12	CATRTPGETQYF